Below, 28 T cell receptor beta chains from the same sample are listed, as sequenced in a study of graft-versus-host responses after intestinal transplantation. Some clones are missing from TCRdb's copy, which holds only in-frame ones; the method was immunoSEQ multiplex PCR. The data hold 45,000 or so clones, with roughly 90% observed a single time. The sample was PBMCs, taken 524 days after transplant. Receptors were obtained from a human patient who received an intestinal transplant, so some T cells may come from the graft donor.

The genes are TRBV4-3 and TRBJ1-2; D ambiguous. Germline CDR1 is LGHNA and CDR2 is YSLEER. The CDR3 length is 16 residues. With 0 bases removed from V and 4 bases from J, the gap between germline ends came to 15 bases. CDR3 bases: TGCGCCAGCAGCCAAGAAATCGACGTGGGGATCTATGGCTACACCTTC. This encodes CASSQEIDVGIYGYTF.

This clone was seen a single time. V and J are TRBV6-6 and TRBJ2-7; no definite D call. Per the germline V gene, CDR1 is MNHNY and CDR2 is SVGAGI (reference sequence). Trimming took 0 bases from V and 3 from J, leaving 12 bases between them. The CDR3 extends over 15 amino acids. As DNA, the CDR3 is TGTGCCAGCAGTTACTCGAGTTGGGGAAGCTACGAGCAGTACTTC. This gives the protein CASSYSSWGSYEQYF.

The rearrangement uses TRBV4-3 and TRBJ2-3, with 10 nucleotides matching TRBD2. J gave up 3 bases and V 4 bases, and 10 bases lay outside the gene matches. The CDR3 contains 17 residues. Germline CDR1 is LGHNA and CDR2 is YSLEER. As DNA, the CDR3 is TGCGCCAGCAGCCCCGGACTAGCGGAAGATGGAACAGATACGCAGTATTTT. Protein sequence: CASSPGLAEDGTDTQYF.

V usage is TRBV28 and J usage is TRBJ1-4; a weak D match, TRBD1 (5 bases). CDR1 and CDR2 from the germline V gene are MDHEN and SYDVKM. The CDR3 is 16 amino acids. V was shortened by 3 bases and J by 8 bases, with 19 bases between the two germline ends. The chain's CDR3 is CASSFRVGEEDEKLFF. The CDR3 nucleotides read TGTGCCAGCAGTTTTAGGGTGGGGGAAGAGGACGAAAAACTGTTTTTT.

In its sample, this clone was seen a few times. The gene calls are TRBV9 and TRBJ2-1, with D maybe TRBD2 (5 bases). V gave up 0 bases and J gave up 1 base, with 11 bases separating them. The CDR3 totals 16 residues. Germline-derived CDR1 and CDR2 are SGDLS and YYNGEE. The CDR3 is CASSVDPAASYNEQFF. The CDR3 region has the DNA TGTGCCAGCAGCGTAGATCCAGCGGCTTCCTACAATGAGCAGTTCTTC.

The chain uses TRBV9 and TRBJ2-7; 7 bases align to TRBD1. Trimming took 4 bases from V and 4 from J; bases not matched to a gene: 5. CDR3 length: 13 residues. Germline CDR1 and CDR2: SGDLS and YYNGEE. The CDR3 coding sequence is TGTGCCAGCAGCCAACGGGACAGTTACGAGCAGTACTTC. It encodes CASSQRDSYEQYF.

The J gene is TRBJ1-1, the V gene TRBV11-2, with 7 positions matching TRBD1. The CDR3 has 14 amino acids. The V gene end was trimmed by 4 bases and the J gene end by 6 bases; junction bases not matched to a gene: 8. Germline V lookup: CDR1 SGHAT, CDR2 FQNNGV. DNA of the CDR3: TGTGCCAGCAGCTCGACAGGGTACCTGCCTGAAGCTTTCTTT. Translated, it gives CASSSTGYLPEAFF.

This clone has only one observation. This chain links TRBV7-2 with TRBJ1-6, with D hard to call. Trimming removed 2 bases from V and 5 bases from J, with 16 bases in between. The CDR3 has 17 residues. The germline V gene has CDR1 SGHTA and CDR2 FQGNSA. The CDR3 DNA is TGTGCCAGCAGCTTAAGTATGGCGGGGATCCATAATTCACCCCTCCACTTT. This gives the protein CASSLSMAGIHNSPLHF.

This clone is medium-sized in the sample. The gene calls are TRBV9 and TRBJ1-2; 9 bases fit TRBD1. The ends lost 4 bases at V and 2 bases at J; junction bases unmatched: 6. Looked up from germline, CDR1 is SGDLS and CDR2 is YYNGEE. CDR3 length: 15 amino acids. The CDR3 region has the DNA TGTGCCAGCAGCATCTCCGGGACAGGGAACTATGGCTACACCTTC. It is translated as CASSISGTGNYGYTF.

The chain joins TRBV13 to TRBJ2-7; D ambiguous. V lost 4 bases and J 4 bases, leaving 11 bases between the germline ends. This CDR3 contains 13 residues. CDR1 PRHDT and CDR2 FYEKMQ come from the germline V gene (reference sequence). The CDR3 bases are TGTGCCAGCAGCTGGCATGAGAGGTACGAGCAGTACTTC. Translating it yields CASSWHERYEQYF.

The chain uses TRBV7-8 and TRBJ2-7; unclear D gene. The CDR3 contains 14 residues. The ends were cut back, 5 bases at V and 0 bases at J, with 11 bases in the middle. Germline V gene lookup returns CDR1 SGHVS and CDR2 FQNEAQ. The CDR3 sequence is CASSPRVSSYEQYF. DNA of the CDR3: TGTGCCAGCAGCCCGCGCGTTAGCTCCTACGAGCAGTACTTC.

V and J are TRBV19 and TRBJ1-5; TRBD1 aligns across 8 bases. CDR3 length: 15 amino acids. J gave up 2 bases and V 5 bases, and 5 bases lay outside the gene matches. CDR1 LNHDA and CDR2 SQIVND come from the germline V gene (reference sequence). The CDR3 nucleotides are TGTGCCAGTAGTGGACAGGGAGGAGGCAATCAGCCCCAGCATTTT. It encodes CASSGQGGGNQPQHF.

This clone is a singleton in its sample. The V gene is TRBV6-5, the J gene TRBJ2-7; TRBD1 is a possible D gene (6 bases). The CDR3 contains 13 residues. Trimming stripped 5 bases from V and 2 bases from J, with 10 bases between. Germline V gives CDR1 MNHEY, CDR2 SVGAGI. The CDR3 protein is CASSIQGTYEQYF. In DNA, the CDR3 is TGTGCCAGCAGTATACAGGGTACCTACGAGCAGTACTTC.

This clone was found a few times. This chain connects TRBV10-2 to TRBJ1-4; D is uncertain. The length of the CDR3 is 14 residues. V lost 3 bases and J lost 5, with 10 bases in between. Germline V lookup: CDR1 WSHSY, CDR2 SAAADI. The CDR3 DNA follows: TGCGCCAGCAGTGAATGGAGGGTCAATGAAAAACTGTTTTTT. Translating gives CASSEWRVNEKLFF.

The chain uses TRBV5-6 and TRBJ1-1; D remains ambiguous. The CDR3 totals 13 residues. V gave up 0 bases and J gave up 2 bases, with 5 bases separating them. In germline, CDR1 is SGHDT, CDR2 YYEEEE. The CDR3 region is CASSLDPNTEAFF. The CDR3 DNA sequence: TGTGCCAGCAGCTTGGATCCAAACACTGAAGCTTTCTTT. Supplemented by reference TRBV5-6 and TRBJ1-1, the full variable domain reads DAGVTQSPTHLIKTRGQQVTLRCSPKSGHDTVSWYQQALGQGPQFIFQYYEEEERQRGNFPDRFSGHQFPNYSSELNVNALLLGDSALYLCASSLDPNTEAFFGQGTRLTVV.

The J gene is TRBJ1-1, the V gene TRBV4-2, with D possibly TRBD1 on 5 matching bases. From germline, CDR1 is LGHNA and CDR2 YNFKEQ. Trimming took off 5 bases at V and 1 base at J, with 14 bases between the two ends. The CDR3 has 15 residues. CDR3 in amino acids: CASSLAAGRNTEAFF. For the CDR3, the DNA is TGTGCCAGCAGCTTGGCGGCAGGGCGGAACACTGAAGCTTTCTTT.

The V call is TRBV5-5, the J call TRBJ2-3; D uncertain. The CDR3 contains 16 residues. Germline V CDR1 and CDR2: SGHKS, YYEKEE (reference sequence). V lost 4 bases to trimming and J lost 3 bases, with 18 bases between them. The CDR3 sequence is CASSHLPGSRTDTQYF. CDR3 bases: TGTGCCAGCAGCCACTTGCCGGGTAGCCGAACAGATACGCAGTATTTT.

The chain combines TRBV30 with TRBJ2-7, with D possibly being TRBD1 (7 bases). The germline CDR1 and CDR2 sequences are GTSNPN and SVGIG (reference sequence). The CDR3 is made up of 15 amino acids. Trimming removed 2 bases at V and 0 bases at J, with 14 bases between. This CDR3 reads CAWSPRRGLSYEQYF. The CDR3 DNA reads as TGTGCCTGGAGTCCCCGGAGGGGGCTCTCCTACGAGCAGTACTTC. Together with reference TRBV30 and TRBJ2-7, the CDR3 gives the full variable domain: SQTIHQWPATLVQPVGSPLSLECTVEGTSNPNLYWYRQAAGRGLQLLFYSVGIGQISSEVPQNLSASRPQDRQFILSSKKLLLSDSGFYLCAWSPRRGLSYEQYFGPGTRLTVT.

The chain has TRBV6-5 and TRBJ1-5; the D gene is possibly TRBD1 (5 bases). The CDR3 contains 14 residues. Per the germline V gene, CDR1 is MNHEY and CDR2 is SVGAGI. The germline V and J ends were trimmed by 5 bases and 2 bases, with 10 bases remaining between them. CDR3 nucleotide sequence: TGTGCCAGCAGTCCGACAGTTCGCAATCAGCCCCAGCATTTT. Encoded protein: CASSPTVRNQPQHF.

The chain recombines TRBV5-4 with TRBJ2-5, with a possible D match to TRBD2 (6 bases). The tail of the sequence fits TRBJ2-7 better, so the J call may be wrong. Germline V gene data show CDR1 as SGHNT and CDR2 as YYREEE (reference sequence). CDR3 length equals 15 residues. The CDR3 nucleotides are TGTGCCAGCAGCTCCCAGCGGGCGAGCTCCTACGAGCAGTACTTC. Its translation: CASSSQRASSYEQYF.

This clone was counted a single time. The J gene is TRBJ2-2, the V gene TRBV2; the D gene is possibly TRBD1 (6 bases). Germline values: CDR1 SNHLY, CDR2 FYNNEI. V was cut by 6 bases and J by 2 bases, with 10 bases left in between. CDR3 length: 14 amino acids. CDR3 in DNA: TGTGCCAGCAGCAGGACAGCAAACACCGGGGAGCTGTTTTTT. Translated, it gives CASSRTANTGELFF.

This clone was counted once. The genes are TRBV28 and TRBJ2-7; D ambiguous. The V gene's germline CDR1 is MDHEN and CDR2 SYDVKM. The CDR3 length is 15 residues. The V and J ends lost 6 bases and 3 bases respectively, with 18 bases between them. CDR3 DNA: TGTGCCAGCAGGCCCTCCGGACGGCGCTACTACGAGCAGTACTTC. Translation: CASRPSGRRYYEQYF.

V gene TRBV28 combines with J gene TRBJ1-2; 7 bases map to TRBD1. The germline gives CDR1 MDHEN, CDR2 SYDVKM. Trimming at V came to 6 bases and at J to 4 bases, leaving 5 bases not matched to a gene. The CDR3 extends over 13 amino acids. CDR3 amino acids: CASRKGQTYGYTF. Written as DNA, the CDR3 is TGTGCCAGCAGGAAGGGACAGACCTATGGCTACACCTTC.

The chain combines TRBV5-1 with TRBJ2-5; the D is unclear. This CDR3 contains 13 residues. V was trimmed by 0 bases and J by 1 base, leaving 4 bases between them. CDR1 and CDR2 from the germline V gene are SGHRS and YFSETQ. The CDR3 DNA is TGCGCCAGCAGCTTGGCAGCCCAAGAGACCCAGTACTTC. It translates to CASSLAAQETQYF.

Comments on this clone: The limits of the CDR3 on the DNA are not certain, so only TCRdb's listed CDR3 is given. V gene TRBV12-1 combines with J gene TRBJ2-2; the DNA was not used to check the table's D call, TRBD1. TRBV12-1 is annotated as a pseudogene. The CDR3 is 17 amino acids in total, end residues counted. Here the CDR3 reads CASSFKFGTGNTGELFF.

This rearrangement joins TRBV19 to TRBJ2-7; 7 bases are shared with TRBD1. Trimming cost V 5 bases and J 2 bases; bases outside gene matches: 3. Germline V lookup: CDR1 LNHDA, CDR2 SQIVND (reference sequence). CDR3 size: 13 residues. The CDR3, as DNA: TGTGCCAGTAGTCGGGACAGAACCTACGAGCAGTACTTC. Its protein is CASSRDRTYEQYF.

This clone has only one observation. This chain joins TRBV7-9 and TRBJ2-7; D might be TRBD2 (5 bases). Germline V gene lookup returns CDR1 SEHNR and CDR2 FQNEAQ (reference sequence). This CDR3 comprises 15 residues. Trimming stripped 2 bases from V and 4 bases from J, with 15 bases between. The CDR3 bases are TGTGCCAGCAGCTTAAGACCGGCCGGGGAGTACGAGCAGTACTTC. The encoded protein is CASSLRPAGEYEQYF.

This chain uses TRBV4-3 with TRBJ2-1; D unclear. The V end lost 4 bases, the J end lost 1 base, and 14 bases lay between the germline ends. This CDR3 contains 16 residues. Germline V gene data show CDR1 as LGHNA and CDR2 as YSLEER. The CDR3 DNA is TGCGCCAGCAGCCTCGAGATCGGGTTATCCTACAATGAGCAGTTCTTC. Amino acid sequence: CASSLEIGLSYNEQFF.